The rows below give T cell receptor beta chains drawn from one sample of a study of early T cells in non-severe SARS-CoV-2 infection. TCRdb used MiXCR to reprocess the 5' RACE reads, holding one entry per CDR3 protein. This table has just over 80,000 distinct CDR3 sequences, roughly 13% appearing once. The sequenced material came from whole blood. These receptors all come from an adult who was a healthcare worker with PCR-confirmed SARS-CoV-2 infection or an uninfected control (not recorded which). Both conserved end residues are part of each CDR3. The D gene is left open where the match is weak. Expanded clones are given a class, and other clones once, few, many or no size at all.

j_call: TRBJ2-3
v_call: TRBV5-1
d_call: -
clone_size: few
cdr3_nt: TGCGCCAGCAGCTCGAGCGTACTTAGCACAGATACGCAGTATTTT
cdr3_aa: CASSSSVLSTDTQYF

j_call: TRBJ1-1
v_call: TRBV9
d_call: TRBD1
clone_size: -
cdr3_nt: TGTGCCAGCAGCGCCTTCACAGGGGGCACTGAAGCTTTCTTT
cdr3_aa: CASSAFTGGTEAFF

j_call: TRBJ2-5
v_call: TRBV9
d_call: -
clone_size: -
cdr3_nt: TGTGCCAGCAGCGTAGCCCCTTCCCCCCCCCAAGAGACCCAGTACTTC
cdr3_aa: CASSVAPSPPQETQYF

j_call: TRBJ2-1
v_call: TRBV6-1
d_call: TRBD1
clone_size: many
cdr3_nt: TGTGCCAGCAGTAAAGAGGGACAGACGGCCCGATGGTCTTACAATGAGCAGTTCTTC
cdr3_aa: CASSKEGQTARWSYNEQFF

j_call: TRBJ1-5
v_call: TRBV20-1
d_call: -
clone_size: -
cdr3_nt: TGCAGTGCAAAACAGGGATTCAATCAGCCCCAGCATTTT
cdr3_aa: CSAKQGFNQPQHF

j_call: TRBJ2-5
v_call: TRBV7-3
d_call: -
clone_size: -
cdr3_nt: TGTGCCAGCAGCTTAAACGGCAGGCAAGAGACCCAGTACTTC
cdr3_aa: CASSLNGRQETQYF

j_call: TRBJ2-1
v_call: TRBV20-1
d_call: -
clone_size: -
cdr3_nt: TGCAGTGCTAGAGATCCCCAGGGATCCTACAATGAGCAGTTCTTC
cdr3_aa: CSARDPQGSYNEQFF

j_call: TRBJ2-5
v_call: TRBV7-2
d_call: -
clone_size: -
cdr3_nt: TGTGCCAGCAGCCCGAGCCTAGGGGCCCAGTACTTC
cdr3_aa: CASSPSLGAQYF

j_call: TRBJ2-7
v_call: TRBV6-5
d_call: -
clone_size: -
cdr3_nt: TGTGCCAGCAGTTCCCCGGGACTTAGCTCCTACGAGCAGTACTTC
cdr3_aa: CASSSPGLSSYEQYF

j_call: TRBJ1-4
v_call: TRBV12-3/TRBV12-4
d_call: -
clone_size: many
cdr3_nt: TGTGCCAGCAGTCCCAAGGGAGCAAATGAAAAACTGTTTTTT
cdr3_aa: CASSPKGANEKLFF

j_call: TRBJ1-1
v_call: TRBV20-1
d_call: TRBD1
clone_size: many
cdr3_nt: TGCAGTGCTAGAGAGGAGACAGGGCCGAACACTGAAGCTTTCTTT
cdr3_aa: CSAREETGPNTEAFF